The 5 T cell receptor beta chains below all came from one sample that was sequenced in a study of blood T cells in healthy people across ages. Primed by a sample-barcoded 5' primer and a J-beta primer mix, a second PCR proceeded for 7 to 11 cycles. MiXCR, applied by TCRdb to the 5' RACE reads, yields one record per CDR3 protein. The sample holds around 1.5 million distinct CDR3 sequences, 34% seen once. The sequencing input was blood. These receptors all stem from a woman in her 30s in good health.

The gene calls are TRBV4-1 and TRBJ2-1, with D perhaps being TRBD1 or TRBD2 (5 bases each). Germline V gene data show CDR1 as MGHRA and CDR2 as YSYEKL. The V end lost 6 bases, the J end lost 5 bases, and 17 bases lay between the germline ends. The CDR3 contains 15 residues. The CDR3 loop reads CASRDPLGTHNEQFF. DNA for the CDR3: TGCGCCAGCAGGGACCCCCTAGGGACCCACAATGAGCAGTTCTTC.

For this clonotype: The junction departs from the called germline gene at one end, perhaps through a read error. The rearrangement joins TRBV5-5 to TRBJ2-7; the D gene is possibly TRBD1 (5 bases). The CDR3 sequence is 15 residues long. Germline assignment: CDR1 SGHKS and CDR2 YYEKEE (reference sequence). As DNA, the CDR3 is TGTGCCAGCAGCTTCGGCAGGGCGAACTCCTACGAGCGGTACTTC. Its translation is CASSFGRANSYERYF.

The chain recombines TRBV6-1 with TRBJ1-5, with 8 nucleotides matching TRBD1. The V and J ends lost 4 bases and 0 bases, in that order; junction bases with no gene match: 8. CDR1 is MNHNS, CDR2 SASEGT, per germline. This CDR3 is 17 amino acids long. The CDR3 DNA sequence: TGTGCCAGCAGTGGCCGGACAGGGTTCTATAGCAATCAGCCCCAGCATTTT. Translating gives CASSGRTGFYSNQPQHF.

This sequence joins TRBV11-2 and TRBJ2-1; D is perhaps TRBD1 or TRBD2 (5 bases each). CDR1 and CDR2 from the germline V gene are SGHAT and FQNNGV. The CDR3 has 12 residues. Deletions cut 1 base from V and 12 bases from J, with 10 bases between. The CDR3 sequence is CASSLGGTRQFF. In nucleotides, the CDR3 is TGTGCCAGCAGCTTAGGAGGGACCAGGCAGTTCTTC.

This chain links TRBV20-1 with TRBJ2-1; no clear D gene. V lost 6 bases to trimming and J lost 0 bases, with 18 bases between them. The CDR3 contains 16 residues. CDR1 and CDR2 from the germline V gene are DFQATT and SNEGSKA (reference sequence). The CDR3 DNA is TGCAGTGCCCTCCGCCCCGTCTCGAGCTCCTACAATGAGCAGTTCTTC. Translating it yields CSALRPVSSSYNEQFF.